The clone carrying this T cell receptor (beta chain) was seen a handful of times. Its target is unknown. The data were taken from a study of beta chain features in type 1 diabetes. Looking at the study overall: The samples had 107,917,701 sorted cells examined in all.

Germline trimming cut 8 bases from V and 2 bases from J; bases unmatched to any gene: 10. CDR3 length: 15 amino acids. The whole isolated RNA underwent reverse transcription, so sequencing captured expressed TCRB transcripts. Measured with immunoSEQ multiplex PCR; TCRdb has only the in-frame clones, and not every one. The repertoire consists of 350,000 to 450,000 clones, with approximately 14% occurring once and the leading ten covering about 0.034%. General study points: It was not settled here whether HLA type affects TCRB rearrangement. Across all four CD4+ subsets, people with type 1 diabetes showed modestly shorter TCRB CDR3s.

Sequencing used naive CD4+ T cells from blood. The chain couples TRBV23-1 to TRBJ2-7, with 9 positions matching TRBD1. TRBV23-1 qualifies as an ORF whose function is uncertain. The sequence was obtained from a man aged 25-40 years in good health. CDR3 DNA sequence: TGCGCCAGCCACGGGACAGGGCTGATTCCCTACGAGCAGTACGTC. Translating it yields CASHGTGLIPYEQYV.